This note documents a single TCR beta chain sequence. Its antigen is still unknown. TCRdb's copy holds only in-frame clones and misses some; the assay was immunoSEQ multiplex PCR. The sample yields some 23,000 clones, 94% seen once. The ends were cut back, 0 bases at V and 6 bases at J, with 22 bases in the middle. The germline V gene encodes CDR1 LNHDA and CDR2 SQIVND (reference sequence). The CDR3 is 18 residues long. The data stem from a study of graft-versus-host responses after intestinal transplantation. Looking at the study overall: In this cohort, recipients had multivisceral, liver-intestinal, or isolated intestinal transplants.

Regarding the study as a whole: Early HvG declines after transplant were associated with peak circulating GvH clone levels.

The receptor's source is a human patient who received an intestinal transplant, so some T cells may come from the graft donor. The source material was PBMCs, sampled 156 days after intestinal transplant. The chain couples TRBV19 to TRBJ2-3; weak D call: TRBD2 (6 bases). For the CDR3, the DNA is TGTGCCAGTAGTATAGATTCCGCTGGGGAGGTTTTGTCCGATACGCAGTATTTT. Its translation is CASSIDSAGEVLSDTQYF.